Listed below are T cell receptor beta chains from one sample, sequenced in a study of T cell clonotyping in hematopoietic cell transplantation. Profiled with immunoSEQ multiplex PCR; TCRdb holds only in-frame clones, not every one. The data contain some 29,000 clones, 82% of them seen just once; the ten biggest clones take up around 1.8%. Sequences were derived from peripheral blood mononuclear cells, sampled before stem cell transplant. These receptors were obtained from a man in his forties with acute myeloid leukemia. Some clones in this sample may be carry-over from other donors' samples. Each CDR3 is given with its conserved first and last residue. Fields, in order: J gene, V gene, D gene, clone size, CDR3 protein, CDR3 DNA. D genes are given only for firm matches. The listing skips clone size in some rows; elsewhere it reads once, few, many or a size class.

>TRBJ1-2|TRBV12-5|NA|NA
CASGMDSRHGYTF
TGTGCTAGTGGTATGGACAGCAGGCATGGCTACACCTTC
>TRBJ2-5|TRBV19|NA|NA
CASSIDSTGFLETQYF
TGTGCCAGTAGTATAGATTCCACAGGGTTTTTAGAGACCCAGTACTTC
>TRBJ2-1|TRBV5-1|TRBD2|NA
CASSRRAGKSSYNEQFF
TGCGCCAGCAGCCGACGAGCGGGGAAAAGCTCCTACAATGAGCAGTTCTTC
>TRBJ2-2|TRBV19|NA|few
CASSISGNTGELFF
TGTGCCAGTAGTATAAGCGGTAACACCGGGGAGCTGTTTTTT
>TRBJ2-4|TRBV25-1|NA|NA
CASSESEGGWSKNIQYF
TGTGCCAGCAGTGAATCTGAGGGTGGTTGGTCCAAAAACATTCAGTACTTC
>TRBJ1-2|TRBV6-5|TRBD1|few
CASSYEPGGIRGYTF
TGTGCCAGCAGTTATGAGCCAGGGGGCATTCGAGGCTACACCTTC
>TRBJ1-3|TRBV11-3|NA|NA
CASSRRDLRSGNTIYF
TGTGCCAGCAGCCGCCGGGACTTACGCTCTGGAAACACCATATATTTT
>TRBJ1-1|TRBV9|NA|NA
CASSVYMNTEAFF
TGTGCCAGCAGCGTTTACATGAACACTGAAGCTTTCTTT
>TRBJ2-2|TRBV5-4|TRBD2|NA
CASSLRTSSGGELFF
TGTGCCAGCAGCCTCCGGACTAGCTCCGGCGGGGAGCTGTTTTTT
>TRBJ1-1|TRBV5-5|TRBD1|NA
CASSLGPGGTEAFF
TGTGCCAGCAGCTTAGGACCAGGGGGCACTGAAGCTTTCTTT
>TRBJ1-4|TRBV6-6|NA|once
CASSGQRNNEKLFF
TGTGCCAGCAGCGGACAGAGGAATAATGAAAAACTGTTTTTT